The sequence of this T cell receptor beta chain was determined in a study of cytomegalovirus exposure and HLA in healthy donors. Study-wide results and caveats: An assumption of roughly uniform sequencing depth across donors underlay the presence/absence analyses. Versus the roughly 670-donor mean, an Asian-associated ancestry cluster reportedly showed fewer N-insertions in a later analysis. Researchers reported in a later analysis that a missense DCLRE1C variant was tied to TCR beta V- and J-gene trimming. Productive status was seen about 90% or about 30% of the time for most TCR beta V segments in an earlier analysis.

PCR employed 60 Vbeta and 13 Jbeta primers. Libraries were prepared by immunoSEQ multiplex PCR; TCRdb keeps only in-frame clonotypes and omits some of them. The sample lists 150,000 to 200,000 clones; around 76% were seen once. The CDR3 totals 15 residues. With V trimmed by 3 bases and J by 2 bases, 4 bases remained unmatched. Germline CDR1 is LNHDA and CDR2 is SQIVND (reference sequence). This clone was counted a few times. Its antigen is still unknown. Sequenced material: PBMCs. This sequence originates from a female donor in good health and CMV-seronegative. V and J are TRBV19 and TRBJ2-7; 10 nucleotides agree with TRBD1. For the CDR3, the DNA is TGTGCCAGTAGTATGGGGGACAGGGGTACCTACGAGCAGTACTTC. Protein: CASSMGDRGTYEQYF.